These T cell receptor beta chains were read from a single sample in a study of blood T cell repertoires in COVID-19. Only in-frame clones appear in the TCRdb table, and some are missing; sequencing was by immunoSEQ multiplex PCR. The repertoire consists of about 200,000 clones, with approximately 91% occurring once and the leading ten covering 1.5% to 2%. Input material: peripheral blood. Receptor source: a man between 18 and 35 years old with active or convalescent COVID-19. Both conserved end residues are part of each CDR3. Fields, in order: CDR3 protein, CDR3 DNA, J gene, D gene, clone size, V gene. D genes are given only for firm matches. Rows give clone size only sometimes, using once, few, many, or a class for an expanded clone.

CASSLRTGYEQYF | TGTGCCAGCAGCCTACGAACAGGATACGAGCAGTACTTC | TRBJ2-7 | NA | NA | TRBV7-2
CAWYGETGVNGGYTF | TGTGCCTGGTACGGCGAAACAGGGGTTAACGGGGGCTACACCTTC | TRBJ1-2 | TRBD1 | NA | TRBV30
CASSSSSGVGTGELFF | TGCGCCAGCAGCTCGTCTAGCGGGGTTGGGACCGGGGAGCTGTTTTTT | TRBJ2-2 | TRBD2 | few | TRBV4-3
CASSLSGVYNEQFF | TGCGCCAGCAGCTTGTCGGGGGTTTACAATGAGCAGTTCTTC | TRBJ2-1 | NA | once | TRBV5-1
CASSVPGLPYEQYF | TGTGCCAGTAGTGTACCGGGACTCCCTTACGAGCAGTACTTC | TRBJ2-7 | NA | NA | TRBV19
CSAMDRNYGYTF | TGCAGCGCCATGGACAGAAACTATGGCTACACCTTC | TRBJ1-2 | NA | few | TRBV29-1
CASSWLQQDTEAFF | TGTGCCAGCAGCTGGCTTCAGCAGGACACTGAAGCTTTCTTT | TRBJ1-1 | NA | NA | TRBV2
CASSLAGEDTQYF | TGCGCCAGCAGCTTGGCGGGGGAAGATACGCAGTATTTT | TRBJ2-3 | NA | NA | TRBV5-1
CASSQDSLVAGTPYNEQFF | TGTGCCAGCAGCCAAGATTCTCTAGTAGCGGGGACCCCCTACAATGAGCAGTTCTTC | TRBJ2-1 | TRBD2 | few | TRBV14
CACTRTGKGTEAFF | TGTGCCTGCACCCGAACAGGGAAGGGGACTGAAGCTTTCTTT | TRBJ1-1 | NA | NA | TRBV30
CASRVADEQYF | TGTGCCAGCAGGGTGGCTGACGAGCAGTACTTC | TRBJ2-7 | NA | NA | TRBV2
CASSFFLRSTGELFF | TGTGCCAGCAGCTTCTTTTTGCGTAGCACCGGGGAGCTGTTTTTT | TRBJ2-2 | NA | NA | TRBV5-6
CASSFQGSTEAFF | TGTGCCAGCAGTTTTCAGGGGAGCACTGAAGCTTTCTTT | TRBJ1-1 | NA | once | TRBV28
CASTSGSGNNEQFF | TGCGCCAGCACATCCGGGAGCGGGAACAATGAGCAGTTCTTC | TRBJ2-1 | TRBD2 | NA | TRBV5-1
CASSMSYGVEQFF | TGTGCCAGTAGTATGAGTTATGGAGTTGAGCAGTTCTTC | TRBJ2-1 | NA | NA | TRBV19
CSAGYRGLNTEAFF | TGCAGCGCCGGTTACAGGGGGTTGAACACTGAAGCTTTCTTT | TRBJ1-1 | TRBD1 | NA | TRBV29-1
CAWSVGGATNEKLFF | TGTGCCTGGAGTGTCGGGGGGGCAACTAATGAAAAACTGTTTTTT | TRBJ1-4 | NA | NA | TRBV30
CASSLSLPGQGRYGYTF | TGTGCCAGCAGTTTATCGTTGCCGGGACAGGGGAGGTATGGCTACACCTTC | TRBJ1-2 | TRBD1 | NA | TRBV27
CASSSRDRVEKLFF | TGTGCCAGCAGTTCCCGGGACAGGGTAGAAAAACTGTTTTTT | TRBJ1-4 | TRBD1 | once | TRBV27
CASSSPGTRKQETQYF | TGTGCCAGCAGCTCCCCCGGGACAAGAAAGCAAGAGACCCAGTACTTC | TRBJ2-5 | NA | NA | TRBV7-9
CASSLFGAASYEQYF | TGTGCCAGCAGCTTATTTGGGGCAGCCTCCTACGAGCAGTACTTC | TRBJ2-7 | NA | NA | TRBV11-2
CASGLGVSNQPQHF | TGTGCCAGCGGCCTAGGCGTTAGCAATCAGCCCCAGCATTTT | TRBJ1-5 | NA | NA | TRBV27
CASSPEGTGPYGYTF | TGTGCCAGCTCACCTGAGGGGACAGGGCCCTATGGCTACACCTTC | TRBJ1-2 | TRBD1 | few | TRBV18
CASSLSLQGRTEAFF | TGCGCCAGCAGCTTGTCCCTACAGGGGCGGACTGAAGCTTTCTTT | TRBJ1-1 | TRBD1 | NA | TRBV5-1
CASSEPGERPGNEQFF | TGTGCCAGCAGTGAACCTGGGGAGCGCCCGGGCAATGAGCAGTTCTTC | TRBJ2-1 | NA | NA | TRBV6-1
CASSQEIGGNSPLHF | TGTGCCAGCAGCCAAGAGATCGGAGGCAATTCACCCCTCCACTTT | TRBJ1-6 | NA | NA | TRBV4-2
CASSEDGQDNEKLFF | TGTGCCAGCAGTGAAGACGGACAGGATAATGAAAAACTGTTTTTT | TRBJ1-4 | TRBD1 | NA | TRBV2